This T cell receptor (beta chain) appears in the sequencing data of a study of T cell changes during pregnancy in multiple sclerosis. Repertoires were generated with immunoSEQ multiplex PCR, while TCRdb's copy carries only in-frame clones and drops some. The table records approximately 61,000 clones, around nine tenths of them present only once. The CDR3 extends over 15 amino acids. The germline CDR1 and CDR2 sequences are SGHRS and YFSETQ. Trimming took 6 bases from V and 7 from J; bases not matched to a gene: 6. The chain uses TRBV5-1 and TRBJ2-1; 14 bases fit TRBD2. The sequence was collected from a female donor in good health, enrolled as a control in a pregnancy study. The material sequenced was peripheral blood, taken in the first trimester of pregnancy. This CDR3 reads CASITGTSGSNEQFF. The CDR3 DNA sequence: TGCGCCAGCATCACAGGGACTAGCGGGAGTAATGAGCAGTTCTTC.